This entry concerns a single T cell receptor (beta chain). The antigen remains unidentified. This sample stems from a study of radiation and T cells in renal cell carcinoma. The study, taken as a whole, reports: Top tumor clonotypes rose in blood 2 weeks post-radiation, then contracted.

Sample time point: blood 2 weeks post-SBRT. Treatment described: 15 Gy SBRT to primary tumor, nephrectomy 4 weeks later. This CDR3 spans 16 amino acids. Germline V gene lookup returns CDR1 SGHRS and CDR2 YFSETQ. Trimming shortened V by 0 bases and J by 4 bases, and 16 bases separated the two germline ends. Libraries were prepared by immunoSEQ multiplex PCR; TCRdb keeps only in-frame clonotypes and omits some of them. In the table there are about 150,000 clones, over 80% of which are singletons. This clonotype originated in a woman aged 45-60 years with renal cell carcinoma. The V gene is TRBV5-1, the J gene TRBJ2-5; perhaps D is TRBD1 or TRBD2 (6 bases each). The sequencing used blood, collected from a patient whose treatment included radiotherapy and nephrectomy. For the CDR3, the DNA is TGCGCCAGCAGCTTGGGGGTCGGGGGCACCGGAGAGACCCAGTACTTC. It yields the protein CASSLGVGGTGETQYF.